This T cell receptor beta chain was captured by sequencing in a study of T cells in Graves' hyperthyroidism and ophthalmopathy. TCR beta CDR3 sequences were amplified from RNA transcripts. The TCR CDR3 was amplified in a first-round RT-PCR using the HTBI primer set. TCRdb itself ran the multiplex PCR reads through MiXCR, one entry per CDR3 protein. The table shows a few hundred thousand distinct CDR3 sequences, with about 16% occurring only once. The study left out patients who had uncontrolled infection, other autoimmune disease, pregnancy or lactation. This clonotype was seen a single time. The CDR3 is 19 residues long. Germline V gives CDR1 DFQATT, CDR2 SNEGSKA (reference sequence). The trim removed 0 bases at V and 1 base at J, leaving 12 bases unmatched.

The clonotype was recovered from a woman aged 25 to 39 with Graves' ophthalmopathy. The chain is built from TRBV20-1 and TRBJ2-5; TRBD2 agrees at 12 bases. The sequenced material came from blood. CDR3 sequence: CSARDLETSGSRFQETQYF. CDR3 in DNA: TGCAGTGCTAGAGATCTCGAGACTAGCGGGAGTCGGTTCCAAGAGACCCAGTACTTC.